The 26 T cell receptor beta chains in this list originate from one sample, sequenced in a study of blood T cell repertoires in COVID-19. Method: immunoSEQ multiplex PCR; TCRdb's copy keeps in-frame clones and lacks some. There are over 30,000 clones in the sample; approximately 91% occur only once, and roughly an eighth lies in the top ten. The sequencing sample was made of peripheral blood. The receptor set was obtained from a human donor with active COVID-19. The donor label of this sample is uncertain.

The rearrangement joins TRBV19 to TRBJ1-2; 8 positions match TRBD1. V lost 6 bases, J lost 2 bases, and 5 bases stayed unmatched. Germline lookup yields CDR1 LNHDA and CDR2 SQIVND (reference sequence). The CDR3 contains 14 residues. In nucleotides, the CDR3 is TGTGCCAGTAGACCGGGACAGGTGAACTATGGCTACACCTTC. Encoded protein: CASRPGQVNYGYTF.

This clone was counted once. The chain is built from TRBV12-3 or TRBV12-4 and TRBJ2-7; TRBD1 might be the D (5 bases). The germline V and J ends were trimmed by 3 bases and 6 bases, with 6 bases remaining between them. This CDR3 region has 11 residues. The CDR3 coding sequence is TGTGCCAGCAGTTTTCAGGGCGAGCAGTACTTC. Residues: CASSFQGEQYF.

V and J are TRBV19 and TRBJ1-5; D uncertain. The CDR3 sequence is 14 residues long. In germline, CDR1 is LNHDA, CDR2 SQIVND (reference sequence). V was pared by 4 bases and J by 3 bases, with 10 bases between. This chain's CDR3 is CASSTSTINQPQHF. Here the CDR3 DNA reads TGTGCCAGTAGTACCTCCACTATCAATCAGCCCCAGCATTTT.

J is TRBJ1-1 and V is TRBV6-5; TRBD1 agrees at 7 bases. CDR1 is MNHEY and CDR2 is SVGAGI in the germline V gene. Trimming cost V 1 base and J 7 bases; bases outside gene matches: 3. This CDR3 comprises 13 residues. CDR3 sequence (DNA): TGTGCCAGCAGTTACTATAGGGACAGTGAAGCTTTCTTT. It yields the protein CASSYYRDSEAFF.

V usage is TRBV14 and J usage is TRBJ2-3; D may be TRBD2 (5 bases). V lost 4 bases to trimming and J lost 6 bases, with 20 bases between them. The CDR3 runs to 16 residues. Germline CDR1 reads SGHDN; CDR2 reads FVKESK. The CDR3 protein is CASSPARRGDVDTQYF. The CDR3 bases are TGTGCCAGCAGCCCGGCTCGCCGGGGTGATGTGGATACGCAGTATTTT.

The V gene is TRBV24-1, the J gene TRBJ2-5, with a possible D match to TRBD2 (6 bases). The ends were cut back, 5 bases at V and 2 bases at J, with 17 bases in the middle. Germline loops: CDR1 KGHDR, CDR2 SFDVKD. The CDR3 has 16 residues. The CDR3 region is CATSAIGLSSQETQYF. The CDR3 DNA sequence: TGTGCCACCAGTGCGATTGGACTATCCTCACAAGAGACCCAGTACTTC.

This chain links TRBV6-5 with TRBJ2-7; 8 bases map to TRBD1. This CDR3 region has 13 residues. Germline V gene sequence: CDR1 MNHEY, CDR2 SVGAGI. V dropped 7 bases and J dropped 3; count of bases not matched to a gene: 5. The chain's CDR3 is CASTGTGNYEQYF. CDR3 nucleotide sequence: TGTGCCAGCACCGGGACAGGAAACTACGAGCAGTACTTC.

This clone was found once. One end of the junction does not line up with germline, which may come from a read error. The chain links TRBV7-3 to TRBJ2-3, with 9 positions matching TRBD1. This CDR3 is 13 amino acids long. Germline lookup yields CDR1 SGHTA and CDR2 FQGTGA. The CDR3 sequence: CASSITGQGTQYF. CDR3 DNA sequence: TGTGCCAGCAGCATAACCGGACAGGGGACGCAGTATTTT.

J is TRBJ1-1 and V is TRBV12-3 or TRBV12-4; D call uncertain. V lost 2 bases, J lost 4 bases, and 8 bases lay in between. There are 13 residues in the CDR3. This CDR3 reads CASSLPPRTEAFF. The CDR3 DNA reads TGTGCCAGCAGTTTACCCCCCCGCACTGAAGCTTTCTTT.

This chain connects TRBV4-3 to TRBJ1-2, with TRBD1 identical over 7 bases. The CDR3 covers 18 residues. V was clipped by 1 base and J by 4 bases; unmatched bases: 15. The germline CDR1 and CDR2 sequences are LGHNA and YSLEER. In nucleotides, the CDR3 is TGCGCCAGCAGCCAAGTGATGCTTACCGGGACAGCCGTCTATGGCTACACCTTC. Translating it yields CASSQVMLTGTAVYGYTF.

This clone was detected only once. CDR3 in amino acids: CASSINGQGEEKLFF. The DNA for the CDR3 is TGTGCCAGTAGTATAAATGGACAGGGAGAGGAAAAACTGTTTTTT. V and J are TRBV19 and TRBJ1-4, with 8 bases lining up with TRBD1. The V segment lost 2 bases and the J segment 8 bases; nucleotides outside the gene matches: 7. The CDR3 has 15 amino acids. CDR1 is LNHDA and CDR2 is SQIVND in the germline V gene (reference sequence).

The chain employs TRBV15 and TRBJ1-5, with D possibly matching TRBD1 (6 bases). Per germline, CDR1 LNHNV and CDR2 YYDKDF (reference sequence). The CDR3 loop spans 18 amino acids. The germline V and J ends were trimmed by 2 bases and 2 bases, with 19 bases remaining between them. CDR3 sequence reads: CATSRTWGGALGNQPQHF. The CDR3 nucleotides read TGTGCCACCAGCAGAACCTGGGGGGGGGCGCTGGGCAATCAGCCCCAGCATTTT. Looking up the rest from reference TRBV15 and TRBJ1-5 gives the full variable domain: DAMVIQNPRYQVTQFGKPVTLSCSQTLNHNVMYWYQQKSSQAPKLLFHYYDKDFNNEADTPDNFQSRRPNTSFCFLDIRSPGLGDTAMYLCATSRTWGGALGNQPQHFGDGTRLSIL.

The chain carries TRBV24-1 and TRBJ1-5, with TRBD1 as a possible D gene (6 bases). Germline CDR1 is KGHDR and CDR2 is SFDVKD. V was pared by 4 bases and J by 3 bases, with 12 bases between. CDR3 length equals 15 residues. The chain's CDR3 is CATSDSTGYNQPQHF. The CDR3 nucleotides read TGTGCCACCAGTGACTCGACAGGTTACAATCAGCCCCAGCATTTT.

This clone has just a few counts. The gene calls are TRBV7-3 and TRBJ2-1, with 9 bases lining up with TRBD1. Trimming took 6 bases from V and 5 from J; bases not matched to a gene: 8. The CDR3 is made up of 15 amino acids. Germline CDR1 reads SGHTA; CDR2 reads FQGTGA. CDR3 DNA sequence: TGTGCCAGCAGTCCCGGACAGGGGAGGGACAATGAGCAGTTCTTC. This encodes CASSPGQGRDNEQFF. The variable domain in full, with the rest retrieved from reference TRBV7-3 and TRBJ2-1, is GAGVSQTPSNKVTEKGKYVELRCDPISGHTALYWYRQSLGQGPEFLIYFQGTGAADDSGLPNDRFFAVRPEGSVSTLKIQRTERGDSAVYLCASSPGQGRDNEQFFGPGTRLTVL.

This chain uses TRBV18 with TRBJ2-7; 8 nucleotides align to TRBD1. Germline V gene sequence: CDR1 KGHSH, CDR2 LQKENI. Losses at the gene ends were 6 bases for V and 3 bases for J; bases not matched to a gene: 7. The CDR3 contains 14 residues. The CDR3 spells CASSLGQGGYEQYF. The CDR3 DNA reads TGTGCCAGCTCGCTAGGACAGGGTGGCTACGAGCAGTACTTC.

The gene calls are TRBV6-2 or TRBV6-3 and TRBJ2-1, with D perhaps matching TRBD2 (7 bases). Trimming stripped 3 bases from V and 5 bases from J, with 17 bases between. CDR3 size: 16 residues. Germline assignment: CDR1 MNHEY and CDR2 SVGEGT. The CDR3 loop is CASSYIPGGLNNEQFF. DNA for the CDR3: TGTGCCAGCAGTTATATCCCGGGGGGCCTGAACAATGAGCAGTTCTTC.

The chain links TRBV27 to TRBJ1-4, with D perhaps matching TRBD1 (5 bases). V lost 6 bases and J 1 base, leaving 15 bases between the germline ends. The germline CDR1 and CDR2 sequences are MNHEY and SMNVEV (reference sequence). The CDR3 runs to 16 residues. The CDR3 DNA reads TGTGCCAGCAGGTTGGGGGTCGGGAGAACTAATGAAAAACTGTTTTTT. Its protein is CASRLGVGRTNEKLFF.

This rearrangement joins TRBV6-1 to TRBJ2-7; 7 bases map to TRBD1. The V gene end was trimmed by 1 base and the J gene end by 5 bases; junction bases not matched to a gene: 5. Germline loops: CDR1 MNHNS, CDR2 SASEGT. CDR3 length: 14 amino acids. The CDR3 is CASSEVQGLNEQYF. The CDR3 DNA reads TGTGCCAGCAGTGAAGTACAGGGGTTAAACGAGCAGTACTTC.

The chain uses TRBV13 and TRBJ2-7, with 12 bases identical to TRBD1. Per the germline V gene, CDR1 is PRHDT and CDR2 is FYEKMQ (reference sequence). Unmatched junction bases numbered 3, after V lost 2 bases and J lost 4 bases. The CDR3 runs to 15 residues. The CDR3 region is CASSLPGQGAYEQYF. The CDR3 DNA is TGTGCCAGCAGCTTACCGGGACAGGGGGCGTACGAGCAGTACTTC. Filled out from reference TRBV13 and TRBJ2-7, the complete variable domain reads AAGVIQSPRHLIKEKRETATLKCYPIPRHDTVYWYQQGPGQDPQFLISFYEKMQSDKGSIPDRFSAQQFSDYHSELNMSSLELGDSALYFCASSLPGQGAYEQYFGPGTRLTVT.

This chain's CDR3 is CATSARSGGAYEQYF. The CDR3 DNA is TGTGCCACCAGTGCTCGATCAGGGGGTGCCTACGAGCAGTACTTC. The chain has TRBV24-1 and TRBJ2-7; 7 bases are shared with TRBD1. The germline V gene has CDR1 KGHDR and CDR2 SFDVKD. CDR3 length: 15 residues. The V and J ends lost 5 bases and 2 bases, in that order; junction bases with no gene match: 8.

The chain combines TRBV15 with TRBJ1-2, with TRBD1 matching over 9 bases. The CDR3 runs 15 residues. Losses at the gene ends were 8 bases for V and 2 bases for J; bases not matched to a gene: 9. Germline CDR1 and CDR2: LNHNV and YYDKDF (reference sequence). The CDR3 loop reads CATAPGTGINYGYTF. CDR3 DNA sequence: TGTGCCACCGCCCCCGGGACAGGGATCAACTATGGCTACACCTTC.

The V call is TRBV24-1, the J call TRBJ2-2; the match to TRBD1 covers 7 bases. Unmatched junction bases numbered 7, after V lost 3 bases and J lost 7 bases. CDR1 KGHDR and CDR2 SFDVKD come from the germline V gene. This CDR3 is built from 15 residues. As DNA, the CDR3 is TGTGCCACCAGTGATAACCCCCAGGGGGTCGGGGAGCTGTTTTTT. It codes for CATSDNPQGVGELFF.

The V call is TRBV18, the J call TRBJ2-3; the match to TRBD2 covers 12 bases. The ends lost 3 bases at V and 5 bases at J; junction bases unmatched: 0. Germline-derived CDR1 and CDR2 are KGHSH and LQKENI. This CDR3 spans 14 amino acids. CDR3 nucleotides: TGTGCCAGCTCACCGGGACTAGCGGGAGATACGCAGTATTTT. Amino acids: CASSPGLAGDTQYF.

This clone was observed a handful of times. The rearrangement joins TRBV7-3 to TRBJ2-1, with TRBD2 matching 10 bases. The J segment lost 9 bases and the V segment lost 4 bases, leaving 6 bases of the junction unmatched. Looked up from germline, CDR1 is SGHTA and CDR2 is FQGTGA. CDR3 size: 14 residues. The chain's CDR3 is CASSSSGGRSEQFF. CDR3 DNA sequence: TGTGCCAGCAGCTCTAGCGGGGGTCGGAGTGAGCAGTTCTTC.

The genes are TRBV5-6 and TRBJ2-1; D gene ambiguous. Trimming cost V 6 bases and J 0 bases, with 10 bases left between them. Germline CDR1 SGHDT, CDR2 YYEEEE. This CDR3 is built from 14 residues. CDR3: CASTFLSSYNEQFF. DNA of the CDR3: TGTGCCAGCACCTTCCTTAGCTCCTACAATGAGCAGTTCTTC. The full variable domain, in which reference TRBV5-6 and TRBJ2-1 provide the parts outside the CDR3, is DAGVTQSPTHLIKTRGQQVTLRCSPKSGHDTVSWYQQALGQGPQFIFQYYEEEERQRGNFPDRFSGHQFPNYSSELNVNALLLGDSALYLCASTFLSSYNEQFFGPGTRLTVL.

The chain links TRBV6-2 or TRBV6-3 to TRBJ1-1; a weak D match, TRBD1 (6 bases). The germline V gene has CDR1 MNHEY and CDR2 SVGEGT. The CDR3 has 12 amino acids. Deletions cut 4 bases from V and 8 bases from J, with 11 bases between. The CDR3: CASSWGGIEAFF. Here the CDR3 DNA reads TGTGCCAGCAGTTGGGGGGGCATAGAAGCTTTCTTT.